The clone carrying this T cell receptor (beta chain) was detected many times. The target antigen is unknown. Orbital computed tomography and thyroid ultrasound, together with serum TRAb and thyroxine and clinical symptoms, were used for diagnoses. TCR beta CDR3 sequences were amplified from RNA transcripts. TCR CDR3 underwent first-round RT-PCR with the HTBI primer set. TCRdb recomputed calls from the multiplex PCR reads with MiXCR, one row per CDR3 protein. This sample has about 550,000 distinct CDR3 sequences; 20% to 25% occur once, and the top ten carry around a quarter. These data belong to a study of T cells in Graves' hyperthyroidism and ophthalmopathy. The length of the CDR3 is 16 residues. J was trimmed by 5 bases and V by 5 bases; bases with no gene match: 12. CDR1 is SGHKS and CDR2 is YYEKEE in the germline V gene (reference sequence). Study-wide findings and caveats: Among clonotypes expanded in thyroid above 0.001, most were also found in blood.

The sequenced sample consisted of blood. This clonotype was sampled from a young man with Graves' hyperthyroidism. This rearrangement joins TRBV5-5 to TRBJ1-1; 10 positions agree with TRBD1. CDR3 amino acids: CASSLRWTGGRTEAFF. CDR3 nucleotide sequence: TGTGCCAGCAGTCTCCGATGGACAGGGGGGAGGACTGAAGCTTTCTTT.